Below, 24 T cell receptor beta chains from the same sample are listed, as sequenced in a study of blood T cell repertoires in COVID-19. The table came from immunoSEQ multiplex PCR; TCRdb's copy has only in-frame clones and leaves some out. The sample shows roughly 290,000 clones, about nine tenths of them seen only once. Sequencing was carried out using PBMCs or T cells enriched from blood (not recorded which). These TCRs come from a woman in her 40s who had recovered from COVID-19.

This chain connects TRBV29-1 to TRBJ2-3; 7 bases match TRBD2. The CDR3 is 14 residues long. Germline values: CDR1 SQVTM, CDR2 ANQGSEA. J was trimmed by 1 base and V by 4 bases; bases with no gene match: 5. The CDR3 region has the DNA TGCAGCGTTGGGGGAGGGGACGGCACAGATACGCAGTATTTT. It is translated as CSVGGGDGTDTQYF.

The chain couples TRBV12-5 to TRBJ1-6; D is perhaps TRBD1 (5 bases). The CDR3 has 16 residues. Trimming cost V 0 bases and J 10 bases, with 16 bases left between them. Germline CDR1 and CDR2: LGHNT and FRNRAP. In nucleotides, the CDR3 is TGTGCTAGTGGTTTGGTAGTCGACAGAACGGGCTCACCCCTCCACTTT. Protein product: CASGLVVDRTGSPLHF.

This rearrangement joins TRBV6-5 to TRBJ1-1; D possibly corresponds to TRBD1 (6 bases). V lost 6 bases and J 5 bases, leaving 13 bases between the germline ends. The germline V gene has CDR1 MNHEY and CDR2 SVGAGI. CDR3 size: 13 residues. CDR3 sequence: CASRSGQSTEAFF. In DNA form, the CDR3 reads TGTGCCAGCAGGAGCGGACAGTCTACTGAAGCTTTCTTT.

The chain joins TRBV9 to TRBJ2-1, with a possible D match to TRBD2 (6 bases). The CDR3 has 19 residues. Per germline, CDR1 SGDLS and CDR2 YYNGEE. V lost 4 bases and J lost 0, with 23 bases in between. In DNA, the CDR3 is TGTGCCAGCAGCCCTAGCGCCACCCTCTTCCGGAGCTCCTACAATGAGCAGTTCTTC. Amino acid sequence: CASSPSATLFRSSYNEQFF.

The rearrangement joins TRBV5-1 to TRBJ2-7; 8 bases are a match to TRBD2. After removal of 1 base from V and 4 bases from J, the junction contained 4 bases not matched to a gene. CDR3 size: 14 residues. Looked up from germline, CDR1 is SGHRS and CDR2 is YFSETQ. The DNA for the CDR3 is TGCGCCAGCAGCTTGAGCGGGAGAGGGTACGAGCAGTACTTC. It encodes CASSLSGRGYEQYF.

The chain uses TRBV12-3 or TRBV12-4 and TRBJ1-2, with TRBD1 identical over 8 bases. The V and J ends lost 3 bases and 7 bases, in that order; junction bases with no gene match: 4. The CDR3 consists of 13 residues. CDR3 loop: CASSFTQGGGYTF. The CDR3 DNA sequence: TGTGCCAGCAGTTTTACACAGGGGGGTGGCTACACCTTC.

The V and J genes are TRBV15 and TRBJ2-1; perhaps TRBD2 as D (6 bases). The CDR3 covers 16 residues. CDR1 and CDR2 from the germline V gene are LNHNV and YYDKDF (reference sequence). Trimming shortened V by 9 bases and J by 1 base, and 19 bases separated the two germline ends. The CDR3 sequence is CATGGGSGPSYNEQFF. The CDR3 nucleotides are TGTGCCACTGGTGGGGGGAGCGGGCCTTCCTACAATGAGCAGTTCTTC.

The rearrangement links TRBV11-1 to TRBJ1-1, with 7 nucleotides matching TRBD1. Germline loops: CDR1 SGHAT, CDR2 FQDESV (reference sequence). With V trimmed by 0 bases and J by 0 bases, 10 bases remained unmatched. The CDR3 length is 18 residues. This CDR3 reads CASSLAYNRGSLNTEAFF. CDR3 nucleotides: TGTGCCAGCAGCTTAGCGTACAACAGGGGAAGTCTGAACACTGAAGCTTTCTTT.

The chain recombines TRBV2 with TRBJ2-3; 8 nucleotides line up with TRBD2. CDR1 and CDR2 from the germline V gene are SNHLY and FYNNEI. Losses at the gene ends were 6 bases for V and 7 bases for J; bases not matched to a gene: 9. This CDR3 is 14 amino acids long. The CDR3 nucleotides read TGTGCCAGCAGGGCAGGACTAGCCTCACATACGCAGTATTTT. This encodes CASRAGLASHTQYF.

The rearrangement uses TRBV4-3 and TRBJ1-3, with TRBD1 as a possible D gene (5 bases). Germline V gene sequence: CDR1 LGHNA, CDR2 YSLEER. With 2 bases removed from V and 2 bases from J, the gap between germline ends came to 22 bases. This CDR3 is 19 amino acids long. CDR3 in amino acids: CASSQTPLGGDWPGNTIYF. DNA of the CDR3: TGCGCCAGCAGCCAAACCCCATTGGGGGGTGATTGGCCTGGAAACACCATATATTTT.

V is TRBV29-1 and J is TRBJ1-5; 12 bases align to TRBD1. Losses at the gene ends were 6 bases for V and 7 bases for J; bases not matched to a gene: 7. CDR3 length: 14 amino acids. The germline CDR1 and CDR2 sequences are SQVTM and ANQGSEA. The chain's CDR3 is CSVGGQGAGQPQHF. CDR3 nucleotide sequence: TGCAGCGTAGGGGGACAGGGGGCTGGACAGCCCCAGCATTTT.

The V gene is TRBV11-1, the J gene TRBJ1-4; D not certain. Germline V gene sequence: CDR1 SGHAT, CDR2 FQDESV (reference sequence). The CDR3 is 15 residues long. Trimming removed 6 bases from V and 0 bases from J, with 11 bases in between. The CDR3 DNA reads as TGTGCCAGCAGGTCGGGGATGACAACTAATGAAAAACTGTTTTTT. This translates into CASRSGMTTNEKLFF.

The chain couples TRBV5-5 to TRBJ2-7, with a weak D call TRBD1 (5 bases). Germline values: CDR1 SGHKS, CDR2 YYEKEE (reference sequence). The CDR3 is made up of 14 amino acids. Trimming shortened V by 0 bases and J by 2 bases, and 9 bases separated the two germline ends. The CDR3 sequence: CASSLAGRAYEQYF. CDR3 DNA sequence: TGTGCCAGCAGCTTGGCCGGCAGGGCCTACGAGCAGTACTTC.

CDR3 nucleotide sequence: TGTGCCAGCAGCTTGAACATAAACTATGGCTACACCTTC. This gives the protein CASSLNINYGYTF. The chain is built from TRBV5-8 and TRBJ1-2, with unresolved D. The germline V gene has CDR1 SGHTS and CDR2 YDEGEE. V lost 1 base to trimming and J lost 2 bases, with 6 bases between them. CDR3 length: 13 residues.

The chain recombines TRBV3-1 (or the pseudogene TRBV3-2) with TRBJ2-1, with 8 nucleotides matching TRBD2. The V segment lost 4 bases and the J segment 2 bases; nucleotides outside the gene matches: 7. The CDR3 sequence is 16 residues long. The V gene's germline CDR1 is LGHDT and CDR2 YNNKEL (reference sequence). CDR3 loop: CASSPDQRGPYNEQFF. The CDR3 DNA follows: TGTGCCAGCAGCCCGGACCAGCGGGGGCCCTACAATGAGCAGTTCTTC.

The rearrangement uses TRBV3-1 (or the pseudogene TRBV3-2) and TRBJ1-2; 7 bases match TRBD1. The germline V gene encodes CDR1 LGHDT and CDR2 YNNKEL (reference sequence). The CDR3 contains 15 residues. J gave up 0 bases and V 3 bases, and 4 bases lay outside the gene matches. The CDR3 DNA reads TGTGCCAGCAGCCAGGGGGACAGATCTAACTATGGCTACACCTTC. Translating it yields CASSQGDRSNYGYTF.

The genes are TRBV4-2 and TRBJ1-3; no clear D. Germline values: CDR1 LGHNA, CDR2 YNFKEQ. The V and J ends lost 4 bases and 1 base respectively, with 8 bases between them. The CDR3 sequence is 14 residues long. The DNA of the CDR3 is TGTGCCAGCAGCCCGGGTAGGTCTGGAAACACCATATATTTT. Protein sequence: CASSPGRSGNTIYF.

The chain recombines TRBV9 with TRBJ2-1, with D perhaps matching TRBD2 (5 bases). Germline CDR1 SGDLS, CDR2 YYNGEE. The CDR3 sequence is 17 residues long. Trimming left V 4 bases short and J 3 bases short, with 20 bases between. CDR3 in amino acids: CASSPSPEEGFYNEQFF. The DNA of the CDR3 is TGTGCCAGCAGCCCCAGCCCGGAGGAAGGGTTCTACAATGAGCAGTTCTTC.

The chain joins TRBV7-8 to TRBJ1-1, with a weak D call TRBD1 (5 bases). The V end lost 5 bases, the J end lost 0 bases, and 10 bases lay between the germline ends. The CDR3 sequence is 14 residues long. The germline gives CDR1 SGHVS, CDR2 FQNEAQ. The CDR3: CASSPRGMNTEAFF. CDR3 coding DNA: TGTGCCAGCAGCCCACGGGGGATGAACACTGAAGCTTTCTTT.

V gene TRBV5-1 combines with J gene TRBJ2-5; weak D call: TRBD2 (5 bases). The CDR3 has 16 amino acids. The V end lost 0 bases, the J end lost 0 bases, and 12 bases lay between the germline ends. Germline lookup yields CDR1 SGHRS and CDR2 YFSETQ. The CDR3 DNA sequence: TGCGCCAGCAGCTTGGCCGCGGGCCTCGACCAAGAGACCCAGTACTTC. Its protein is CASSLAAGLDQETQYF. Supplemented by reference TRBV5-1 and TRBJ2-5, the full variable domain reads KAGVTQTPRYLIKTRGQQVTLSCSPISGHRSVSWYQQTPGQGLQFLFEYFSETQRNKGNFPGRFSGRQFSNSRSEMNVSTLELGDSALYLCASSLAAGLDQETQYFGPGTRLLVL.

The rearrangement uses TRBV25-1 and TRBJ1-1; TRBD1 agrees at 10 bases. Germline V lookup: CDR1 MGHDK, CDR2 SYGVNS. The CDR3 length is 14 residues. V shed 6 bases, J shed 5 bases, and the junction held 6 bases outside the gene matches. CDR3 loop: CASRLGQGGTEAFF. CDR3 nucleotides: TGTGCCAGCAGACTAGGACAGGGGGGGACTGAAGCTTTCTTT.

This chain uses TRBV6-5 with TRBJ1-2; TRBD1 is a possible D gene (6 bases). CDR1 and CDR2 (germline): MNHEY, SVGAGI. Trimming cost V 0 bases and J 4 bases, with 15 bases left between them. The CDR3 consists of 16 residues. Written as DNA, the CDR3 is TGTGCCAGCAGTTACTCGAAGGGTCAGGGGCCCTATGGCTACACCTTC. Its protein is CASSYSKGQGPYGYTF.

CDR3 sequence: CASSLNRGTNEKLFF. The CDR3, as DNA: TGTGCCAGCAGCCTGAACAGGGGAACTAATGAAAAACTGTTTTTT. The chain has TRBV27 and TRBJ1-4; 7 nucleotides agree with TRBD1. This CDR3 has 15 amino acids. Germline assignment: CDR1 MNHEY and CDR2 SMNVEV (reference sequence). With V trimmed by 6 bases and J by 1 base, 5 bases remained unmatched.

The genes are TRBV19 and TRBJ2-7; D is perhaps TRBD1 (6 bases). Germline V gene sequence: CDR1 LNHDA, CDR2 SQIVND (reference sequence). The V and J ends lost 4 bases and 2 bases respectively, with 12 bases between them. This CDR3 comprises 14 residues. The CDR3 DNA sequence: TGTGCCAGTAGTAAGGGGGTCCGACCCTACGAGCAGTACTTC. It encodes CASSKGVRPYEQYF.